One and the same sample provided the 6 T cell receptor beta chains below, sequenced in a study of spatial heterogeneity in lung cancer. Time point: sample taken at primary tumor resection. No antigen has been identified for these receptors. Study findings and constraints: It was found that expanded intratumoral alpha and beta TCR counts tracked tumor mutation counts.

MiXCR, run by TCRdb on the 5' RACE reads, gives a single entry per CDR3 protein. The sample consists of approximately 1,900 distinct CDR3 sequences, approximately 5.6% of them appearing once. This sample comprised lung tumor tissue, obtained at surgery. The receptor set was obtained from a male donor with early-stage non-small cell lung cancer.

By sample share, this clonotype is medium-sized. This chain connects TRBV5-1 to TRBJ2-3; 14 bases line up with TRBD2. This CDR3 is 18 amino acids long. Germline assignment: CDR1 SGHRS and CDR2 YFSETQ. Trimming cost V 4 bases and J 1 base; bases outside gene matches: 8. The CDR3 region is CASSAGTSGSAGTDTQYF. DNA of the CDR3: TGCGCCAGCAGCGCCGGGACTAGCGGGAGTGCGGGCACAGATACGCAGTATTTT. The variable domain in full, completed from reference TRBV5-1 and TRBJ2-3, reads KAGVTQTPRYLIKTRGQQVTLSCSPISGHRSVSWYQQTPGQGLQFLFEYFSETQRNKGNFPGRFSGRQFSNSRSEMNVSTLELGDSALYLCASSAGTSGSAGTDTQYFGPGTRLTVL.

This clonotype is judged medium-sized. The rearrangement uses TRBV9 and TRBJ1-4; 8 nucleotides agree with TRBD1. Per germline, CDR1 SGDLS and CDR2 YYNGEE. Trimming cost V 3 bases and J 4 bases; bases outside gene matches: 2. This CDR3 has 14 residues. CDR3 bases: TGTGCCAGCAGCGCGGGACAGGTTAATGAAAAACTGTTTTTT. Translation gives CASSAGQVNEKLFF.

This clonotype is labeled as medium-sized (0.01 to 0.1%). The CDR3 protein is CASRTDRPPQHF. DNA for the CDR3: TGTGCCAGCAGGACCGACAGGCCGCCCCAGCATTTT. V and J are TRBV28 and TRBJ1-5; D is perhaps TRBD1 (6 bases). V was cut by 6 bases and J by 9 bases, with 12 bases left in between. CDR1 and CDR2 (germline): MDHEN, SYDVKM. The CDR3 consists of 12 residues.

By frequency in the sample, this clonotype is medium-sized. The chain links TRBV6-1 to TRBJ1-1; D ambiguous. The CDR3 is 15 residues long. Germline CDR1 reads MNHNS; CDR2 reads SASEGT. V dropped 6 bases and J dropped 7 bases, with 21 bases sitting between them. The CDR3 reads CASRTSYVGLSEAFF. The DNA for the CDR3 is TGTGCCAGCAGGACGTCTTATGTCGGATTAAGTGAAGCTTTCTTT.

Judged by abundance, this clonotype is medium-sized (0.01 to 0.1%). This chain links TRBV5-4 with TRBJ2-6; D might be TRBD2 (6 bases). This CDR3 contains 16 residues. Germline CDR1 SGHNT, CDR2 YYREEE (reference sequence). Trimming cost V 0 bases and J 0 bases, with 7 bases left between them. The CDR3 coding sequence is TGTGCCAGCAGCTTGGCCGGGGGCTCTGGGGCCAACGTCCTGACTTTC. It encodes CASSLAGGSGANVLTF.

This clonotype counts as large. The chain is built from TRBV30 and TRBJ2-2; D possibly corresponds to TRBD2 (5 bases). The CDR3 runs 13 residues. V was clipped by 2 bases and J by 7 bases, with 11 bases between them. Per germline, CDR1 GTSNPN and CDR2 SVGIG (reference sequence). The CDR3 region has the DNA TGTGCCTGGAGTCTAAGCGGCTACGGGGAGCTGTTTTTT. It yields the protein CAWSLSGYGELFF.